This T cell receptor beta chain was retrieved from a study of shared clonotypes between healthy human individuals. The authors ran the assay at deep level. Some clones are missing from TCRdb's copy, which holds only in-frame ones; the method was immunoSEQ multiplex PCR. Here the sample spans about 2.3 million clones, 85% to 95% being singletons. As concerns this clone: What it binds is not known.

V was clipped by 2 bases and J by 8 bases; unmatched bases: 7. CDR1 and CDR2 from the germline V gene are SNHLY and FYNNEI. CDR3 length: 14 residues. Study results and limitations: Rarefaction demonstrated incomplete sorted-subset sequencing despite large depth.

The TCR originated in a man younger than 30 in good health. Some clones in this sample may be carry-over from other donors' samples. Specimen: naive CD4+ T cells from PBMCs. The sample's subset: CD45RA+ positively selected. The chain uses TRBV2 and TRBJ1-2, with 8 bases aligning to TRBD1. The CDR3 bases are TGTGCCAGCAGTGAATTGTTGACAGGGGCCGGCTACACCTTC. Translating it yields CASSELLTGAGYTF.